Listed here are 17 T cell receptor beta chains from one sample, sequenced in a study of tissue T cells after allogeneic stem cell transplantation. Time point here: mouse harvest day 14 after allogeneic transplant. Tail vein injection delivered 10^7 T-cell-depleted bone marrow cells and 10^6 splenic CD5+ T cells. Clones were sequenced by immunoSEQ multiplex PCR, and TCRdb holds only the in-frame ones, with some missing. The table records about 8,800 clones, roughly 34% of them present only once. Sequenced: skin. These receptors were obtained from a female BALB/c mouse given C57BL/6 T cells with graft-versus-host disease after an allogeneic hematopoietic cell transplant.

Remarks on this clone: Gene names follow the mouse nomenclature. The read ends 1 residue early relative to the CDR3; the germline J gene fills the gap. The sample has other DNA sequences that encode this CDR3 too. The chain recombines TRBV26 with TRBJ2-7, with 8 bases aligning to TRBD1. The J segment lost 6 bases and the V segment lost 4 bases, leaving 5 bases of the junction unmatched. The CDR3 covers 13 residues. In germline, CDR1 is KGHPV, CDR2 FQNQEV (reference sequence). CDR3 protein: CASSRQGPFEQYF. Incomplete CDR3 DNA: TGTGCCAGCAGTCGACAGGGGCCATTTGAACAGTAC.

By share, this clone counts as medium-sized. All gene names here are mouse names. The CDR3 goes on 1 residue after the read ends, and that part is filled in from the germline J gene. The rearrangement uses TRBV26 and TRBJ2-5; D possibly matches TRBD1 or TRBD2 (5 bases each). V dropped 2 bases and J dropped 2 bases, with 5 bases sitting between them. The CDR3 consists of 13 residues. Looked up from germline, CDR1 is KGHPV and CDR2 is FQNQEV (reference sequence). CDR3 bases read: TGTGCCAGCAGTCTGGGGGCCCAAGACACCCAGTAC. Its translation: CASSLGAQDTQY. The whole CDR3 is CASSLGAQDTQYF.

Comment on this clone: The genes are named according to mouse. The sample carries other DNA sequences with the same CDR3. CDR3 loop: CASSLGGSGNTLYF. Incomplete CDR3 DNA: TGTGCCAGCAGCCTAGGGGGTTCTGGAAATACGCTCTAT. V usage is TRBV3 and J usage is TRBJ1-3, with D possibly TRBD1 on 6 matching bases. The sequenced fragment ends 1 residue before the CDR3 boundary, so the rest is inferred from the germline J gene. The CDR3 spans 14 residues. With 5 bases removed from V and 0 bases from J, the gap between germline ends came to 8 bases. Germline CDR1 SNHLY, CDR2 FYNGKV (reference sequence).

In the case of this clone: Gene names and germline refer to mouse. Read sequence stops 1 residue before the CDR3 end, and the germline J gene provides the missing end. V and J are TRBV23 and TRBJ1-5; TRBD1, the table's D call, lacks a check against the DNA. Germline CDR1 reads KGHTA; CDR2 reads FQNQQP. The CDR3 totals 14 residues. The part of the CDR3 DNA that was read is TGCTCCAGCAGTCGACAGGGGGGCAACCAGGCTCCGCTT. Translating it yields CSSSRQGGNQAPL. The full CDR3 is CSSSRQGGNQAPLF.

To note about this clone: Germline and genes: mouse. Read data end 1 residue before the CDR3 end; the end is taken from the germline J gene. The gene calls are TRBV2 and TRBJ1-1; 7 nucleotides line up with TRBD1. There are 14 residues in the CDR3. Germline loops: CDR1 LGHNA, CDR2 YSYQKL. V was pared by 6 bases and J by 1 base, with 5 bases of the junction left unmatched. CDR3 sequence reads: CASRTGRRNTEVFF. Incomplete CDR3 DNA: TGTGCCAGCAGGACAGGGAGGCGAAACACAGAAGTCTTC.

In regard to this clone: Each gene name is a mouse one. The sequence runs out 1 residue before the end of the CDR3; the remainder is reconstructed from the germline J gene. V and J are TRBV5 and TRBJ2-5; 8 bases match TRBD2. The germline CDR1 and CDR2 sequences are LGHNA and YNLKQL (reference sequence). The V and J ends lost 0 bases and 3 bases, in that order; junction bases with no gene match: 2. The CDR3 runs 15 residues. This CDR3 is CASSQDNWGQDTQYF. Partial CDR3 DNA: TGTGCCAGCAGCCAAGATAACTGGGGGCAAGACACCCAGTAC.

Relative to its sample, this clone is medium-sized. The gene names here belong to mouse. The CDR3 end falls 1 residue outside the read, so it is completed with the germline J gene. The chain couples TRBV26 to TRBJ2-3; D gene uncertain. The V and J ends lost 7 bases and 1 base respectively, with 9 bases between them. Germline CDR1 is KGHPV and CDR2 is FQNQEV (reference sequence). The CDR3 spans 13 residues. The covered CDR3 bases are TGTGCCAGCAATGCCGGTGGTGCAGAAACGCTGTAT. Translated: CASNAGGAETLY. The whole CDR3 sequence reads CASNAGGAETLYF.

Turning to this clone: Genes and germline come from the mouse. With the read ending 1 residue before the CDR3 end, the germline J gene is used to fill in that end. The V and J genes are TRBV1 and TRBJ2-4; D perhaps matches TRBD2 (6 bases). Trimming cost V 1 base and J 4 bases, with 6 bases left between them. This CDR3 has 13 residues. Germline loops: CDR1 NSQYPW, CDR2 LRSPGD (reference sequence). This CDR3 reads CTCSAGGENTLYF. The sequenced CDR3 bases are TGCACCTGCAGTGCAGGGGGGGAAAACACCTTGTAC.

As regards this clone: Gene names are the mouse ones. The observed sequence ends 1 residue before the CDR3 terminus, with the missing tail filled in from the germline J gene. The chain links TRBV12-1 to TRBJ1-4; D is undetermined. The V end lost 0 bases, the J end lost 1 base, and 8 bases lay between the germline ends. This CDR3 has 15 residues. The V gene's germline CDR1 is SGHSN and CDR2 HYEKVE. CDR3 residues: CASSLGGNSNERLFF. Incomplete CDR3 DNA: TGTGCCAGCTCTCTCGGCGGAAATTCCAACGAAAGATTATTT.

To note about this clone: The gene names here belong to mouse. The read ends 1 residue before the CDR3 terminus; that terminus is restored from the germline J gene. V is TRBV3 and J is TRBJ2-4, with D possibly matching TRBD2 (5 bases). V was shortened by 2 bases and J by 0 bases, with 6 bases between the two germline ends. The CDR3 loop spans 14 amino acids. Germline V lookup: CDR1 SNHLY, CDR2 FYNGKV (reference sequence). The CDR3 reads CASSLLGSQNTLYF. Partial CDR3 DNA: TGTGCCAGCAGCTTACTGGGTAGTCAAAACACCTTGTAC.

Remarks on this clone: Each gene name is a mouse one. The CDR3 end falls 1 residue outside the read, so it is completed with the germline J gene. The gene calls are TRBV1 and TRBJ1-5; 9 bases match TRBD1. This CDR3 is 15 amino acids long. From germline, CDR1 is NSQYPW and CDR2 LRSPGD (reference sequence). The V gene end was trimmed by 5 bases and the J gene end by 0 bases; junction bases not matched to a gene: 2. CDR3 protein: CTCSRDRDNNQAPLF. Partial CDR3 DNA: TGCACCTGCAGTAGGGACAGGGATAACAACCAGGCTCCGCTT.

About this clone: These gene names are mouse names. The read stops 1 residue short of the end of the CDR3; the missing end is completed from the germline J gene. This chain joins TRBV15 and TRBJ2-7, with D possibly TRBD1 on 6 matching bases. This CDR3 has 11 residues. The germline gives CDR1 SGHND, CDR2 FRSKSL. Trimming shortened V by 6 bases and J by 4 bases, and 7 bases separated the two germline ends. CDR3 in amino acids: CASRTGYEQYF. The DNA read from the CDR3 is TGTGCCAGCAGGACAGGTTATGAACAGTAC.

This clone rates as medium-sized (0.01 to 0.1%). Gene labels here are mouse ones. The missing CDR3 end, 1 residue past where the read stops, is filled in from the germline J gene. J is TRBJ2-7 and V is TRBV23; TRBD2 is the table's D call and was not checked against the DNA. The CDR3 is made up of 16 amino acids. Germline values: CDR1 KGHTA, CDR2 FQNQQP. CDR3 sequence: CSSSQSWGASSYEQYF. CDR3 bases read: TGCTCCAGCAGTCAATCTTGGGGGGCGAGCTCCTATGAACAGTAC.

This clone was seen only a few times. Gene names and germline match the mouse. The CDR3 loop is CSSSQSGWGGGGYAEQFF. The part of the CDR3 DNA that was read is TGCTCCAGCAGTCAATCGGGCTGGGGGGGCGGGGGCTATGCTGAGCAGTTC. V and J are TRBV23 and TRBJ2-1; the DNA was not used to check the table's D call, TRBD2. The sequence runs out 1 residue before the end of the CDR3; the remainder is reconstructed from the germline J gene. The CDR3 runs 18 residues. The germline V gene encodes CDR1 KGHTA and CDR2 FQNQQP.

Comment on this clone: Gene names denote mouse genes. The sequence runs out 1 residue before the end of the CDR3; the remainder is reconstructed from the germline J gene. This sequence joins TRBV3 and TRBJ1-1, with TRBD1 matching over 10 bases. Per the germline V gene, CDR1 is SNHLY and CDR2 is FYNGKV (reference sequence). This CDR3 is 16 amino acids long. Trimming cost V 0 bases and J 3 bases; bases outside gene matches: 4. CDR3 bases read: TGTGCCAGCAGCTTAGCGGGACAGGGGTGGGACACAGAAGTCTTC. Translation: CASSLAGQGWDTEVF. The whole CDR3 sequence reads CASSLAGQGWDTEVFF. Drawing the rest from reference TRBV3 and TRBJ1-1, the complete variable domain is GPKVLQIPSHQIIDMGQMVTLNCDPVSNHLYFYWYKQILGQQMEFLVNFYNGKVMEKSKLFKDQFSVERPDGSYFTLKIQPTALEDSAVYFCASSLAGQGWDTEVFFGKGTRLTVV.

Worth noting for this clone: Here the gene names and germline are mouse. The DNA read from the CDR3 is TGCTCCAGCAGTCAATCGGGGGGCGGGTTGGACACCTTGTAC. Residues: CSSSQSGGGLDTLY. Given in full, the CDR3 is CSSSQSGGGLDTLYF. V usage is TRBV23 and J usage is TRBJ2-4; TRBD2 is the table's D call and was not checked against the DNA. The CDR3 extends 1 residue past the end of the read, so its final part is completed from the germline J gene. The CDR3 length is 15 residues. Germline V gives CDR1 KGHTA, CDR2 FQNQQP.

This clone was found a few times. Genes and germline are mouse. From the germline J gene comes the end of the CDR3, since the read stops 1 residue before it. The gene calls are TRBV23 and TRBJ2-5; the table's D call TRBD2 went unverified against the DNA. Germline CDR1 reads KGHTA; CDR2 reads FQNQQP. There are 13 residues in the CDR3. CDR3: CSSSLRPGDTQYF. The covered CDR3 bases are TGCTCCAGCAGTCTCAGGCCTGGGGACACCCAGTAC.